These 21 T cell receptor beta chains were sequenced from one sample in a study of Graves' ophthalmopathy and Graves' hyperthyroidism. RNA transcripts yielded amplified TCR beta CDR3 regions. HTBI-primed first-round RT-PCR preceded second-round multiplex PCR. TCRdb recomputed calls from the multiplex PCR reads with MiXCR, one row per CDR3 protein. This repertoire shows 35,000 to 45,000 distinct CDR3 sequences, around half found once; its top ten account for 26%. The source material was peripheral blood. All receptors come from an adult woman with stable Graves' hyperthyroidism.

With regard to this clonotype: At one end the junction does not follow the germline gene, possibly because of a read error. The V call is TRBV7-3, the J call TRBJ1-1, with D maybe TRBD1 (6 bases). Looked up from germline, CDR1 is SGHTA and CDR2 is FQGTGA. The CDR3 covers 16 residues. The CDR3 DNA reads TGTGCCAGCAGCTTGGAGGCGGGGGGCGCGAACACTGGAGCTTTCTTT. Protein product: CASSLEAGGANTGAFF.

The V call is TRBV20-1, the J call TRBJ1-2; D ambiguous. Germline V gene data show CDR1 as DFQATT and CDR2 as SNEGSKA (reference sequence). This CDR3 has 12 residues. Deletions cut 2 bases from V and 11 bases from J, with 15 bases between. CDR3 nucleotides: TGCAGTGCTAGAATGGGAGCGGATGAGTACACCTTC. This encodes CSARMGADEYTF.

This clonotype is categorized as medium-sized (0.01 to 0.1%). The chain links TRBV7-8 to TRBJ1-1; D ambiguous. Trimming stripped 3 bases from V and 5 bases from J, with 13 bases between. Germline CDR1 reads SGHVS; CDR2 reads FQNEAQ. This CDR3 region has 14 residues. The CDR3, as DNA: TGTGCCAGCAGCTTTGCCAGCTCGCGAACTGAAGCTTTCTTT. Translated, it gives CASSFASSRTEAFF.

This clonotype was seen at least ten times. This chain links TRBV7-2 with TRBJ2-3; D is unclear. Germline lookup yields CDR1 SGHTA and CDR2 FQGNSA. This CDR3 comprises 14 residues. Trimming stripped 4 bases from V and 8 bases from J, with 16 bases between. This CDR3 is CASSYGVASGTQYF. CDR3 sequence (DNA): TGTGCCAGCAGCTATGGTGTCGCGTCGGGTACGCAGTATTTT.

This sequence joins TRBV29-1 and TRBJ1-1; D gene ambiguous. The CDR3 runs to 13 residues. V gave up 5 bases and J gave up 2 bases, with 12 bases separating them. Germline V gene data show CDR1 as SQVTM and CDR2 as ANQGSEA. The CDR3 nucleotides are TGCAGCGTTTCCGAGAGGCGTAACACTGAAGCTTTCTTT. Translated, it gives CSVSERRNTEAFF.

This clonotype showed up many times. With a much larger clone just one base away, this may be a read error. This sequence joins TRBV2 and TRBJ2-6; 10 bases line up with TRBD1. CDR3 length: 16 residues. CDR1 and CDR2 from the germline V gene are SNHLY and FYNNEI. Here the CDR3 DNA reads TGTGCCGGCAGTGAAGACAGGGGGCCTGGGGCCAACGTCCTGACTTTC. Its translation is CAGSEDRGPGANVLTF.

The chain carries TRBV24-1 and TRBJ2-3; 8 nucleotides line up with TRBD2. CDR3 length: 15 residues. V was clipped by 4 bases and J by 4 bases; unmatched bases: 6. Germline values: CDR1 KGHDR, CDR2 SFDVKD. CDR3 nucleotide sequence: TGTGCCACCAGTGACCCAGCGGGAGCCGCAGATACGCAGTATTTT. Translation: CATSDPAGAADTQYF.

The table lists this clonotype with many counts. The chain has TRBV5-1 and TRBJ1-2; D call uncertain. This CDR3 contains 12 residues. The germline V gene encodes CDR1 SGHRS and CDR2 YFSETQ. V was cut by 2 bases and J by 4 bases, with 6 bases left in between. The CDR3, as DNA: TGCGCCAGCAGCTTCGAGGGCTATGGCTACACCTTC. Its translation: CASSFEGYGYTF.

Ten or more counts support this clonotype. The rearrangement uses TRBV6-1 and TRBJ1-3; D unresolved. Germline assignment: CDR1 MNHNS and CDR2 SASEGT. This CDR3 contains 14 residues. The ends were cut back, 1 base at V and 0 bases at J, with 4 bases in the middle. This chain's CDR3 is CASSEGISGNTIYF. The DNA of the CDR3 is TGTGCCAGCAGTGAAGGAATCTCTGGAAACACCATATATTTT.

The chain couples TRBV7-2 to TRBJ2-7; 7 bases fit TRBD1. CDR3 length equals 13 residues. From germline, CDR1 is SGHTA and CDR2 FQGNSA. Trimming at V came to 6 bases and at J to 9 bases, leaving 11 bases not matched to a gene. CDR3 amino acids: CASSSYRGQGQYF. The CDR3 DNA sequence: TGTGCCAGCAGTTCATACAGGGGCCAGGGGCAGTACTTC. The entire variable domain, with the rest obtained from reference TRBV7-2 and TRBJ2-7, is as follows: GAGVSQSPSNKVTEKGKDVELRCDPISGHTALYWYRQSLGQGLEFLIYFQGNSAPDKSGLPSDRFSAERTGGSVSTLTIQRTQQEDSAVYLCASSSYRGQGQYFGPGTRLTVT.

The table lists this clonotype with a count of one. The chain joins TRBV20-1 to TRBJ2-7, with 10 nucleotides matching TRBD2. Germline CDR1 DFQATT, CDR2 SNEGSKA (reference sequence). J was trimmed by 0 bases and V by 5 bases; bases with no gene match: 7. The CDR3 runs to 15 residues. The CDR3 nucleotides are TGCAGTGCTTATAGCGGGAGGAGGTGCTCCTACGAGCAGTACTTC. Amino acid sequence: CSAYSGRRCSYEQYF.

This clonotype was recorded many times. In DNA, the CDR3 is TGTGCCAGCAACTACCGAAGCACAGATACGCAGTATTTT. As protein: CASNYRSTDTQYF. The chain carries TRBV7-8 and TRBJ2-3; D is undetermined. Germline V gene data show CDR1 as SGHVS and CDR2 as FQNEAQ. V was trimmed by 7 bases and J by 0 bases, leaving 8 bases between them. This CDR3 region has 13 residues.

This clonotype was found many times. DNA for the CDR3: TGTGCCAGCATCCTCGGGGTCGAGCAGTACTTC. It codes for CASILGVEQYF. The V call is TRBV7-8, the J call TRBJ2-7; D possibly corresponds to TRBD2 (5 bases). Trimming stripped 7 bases from V and 6 bases from J, with 10 bases between. Germline values: CDR1 SGHVS, CDR2 FQNEAQ. The CDR3 covers 11 residues.

This chain joins TRBV6-1 and TRBJ2-7; D unclear. CDR1 and CDR2 (germline): MNHNS, SASEGT. V lost 6 bases, J lost 0 bases, and 9 bases lay in between. The CDR3 length is 13 residues. As DNA, the CDR3 is TGTGCCAGCAGCTTGGACGGCTCCTACGAGCAGTACTTC. It specifies CASSLDGSYEQYF.

The V gene is TRBV9, the J gene TRBJ2-2, with 9 bases identical to TRBD2. CDR3 length: 15 amino acids. Germline V gene lookup returns CDR1 SGDLS and CDR2 YYNGEE. Trimming removed 2 bases from V and 1 base from J; junction bases left unmatched: 0. CDR3 sequence (DNA): TGTGCCAGCAGCGTGACTAGCGGGAACACCGGGGAGCTGTTTTTT. Its protein product is CASSVTSGNTGELFF.

As to this clonotype: Since no conserved phenylalanine or tryptophan closes the CDR3, a read error is the likely cause. Because the CDR3's place on the DNA is in doubt, the DNA is left out and the CDR3 is given as listed by TCRdb. The rearrangement links TRBV5-1 to TRBJ2-5; the D call TRBD2 from the table was never checked on the DNA. The CDR3 adds up to 16 amino acids, both ends counted. CDR1 and CDR2 from the germline V gene are SGHRS and YFSETQ. CDR3 loop: CASSLGPGGLGYTFGS.

This clonotype was seen at least ten times. The chain recombines TRBV18 with TRBJ2-7; D may be TRBD1 or TRBD2 (5 bases each). This CDR3 contains 15 residues. Trimming removed 2 bases at V and 0 bases at J, with 11 bases between. From germline, CDR1 is KGHSH and CDR2 LQKENI. The CDR3 region is CASSPEGPISYEQYF. As DNA, the CDR3 is TGTGCCAGCTCACCAGAGGGGCCGATCTCCTACGAGCAGTACTTC.

The V gene is TRBV7-3, the J gene TRBJ1-1; D unclear. V lost 5 bases and J 4 bases, leaving 11 bases between the germline ends. Per the germline V gene, CDR1 is SGHTA and CDR2 is FQGTGA. The CDR3 is made up of 13 amino acids. The CDR3 DNA is TGTGCCAGCAGCCAGCTCAGGTTCACTGAAGCTTTCTTT. Translation gives CASSQLRFTEAFF.

The chain links TRBV29-1 to TRBJ1-5; the match to TRBD1 covers 7 bases. V lost 6 bases and J lost 2; bases outside the gene matches: 4. CDR3 size: 13 residues. Germline V gene data show CDR1 as SQVTM and CDR2 as ANQGSEA. The CDR3: CSVDTGGNQPQHF. Written as DNA, the CDR3 is TGCAGCGTGGATACAGGGGGCAATCAGCCCCAGCATTTT.

The chain joins TRBV7-9 to TRBJ1-6; TRBD1 matches at 7 bases. V dropped 4 bases and J dropped 3; count of bases not matched to a gene: 6. The CDR3 spans 16 residues. CDR1 is SEHNR, CDR2 FQNEAQ, per germline (reference sequence). Written as DNA, the CDR3 is TGTGCCAGCAGCTACGACAGGGCGTACTATAATTCACCCCTCCACTTT. Encoded protein: CASSYDRAYYNSPLHF.

The chain recombines TRBV7-9 with TRBJ1-1; D call uncertain. CDR3 length: 12 amino acids. CDR1 SEHNR and CDR2 FQNEAQ come from the germline V gene (reference sequence). Trimming took 3 bases from V and 4 from J, leaving 6 bases between them. The CDR3 nucleotides are TGTGCCAGCAGCTTTCAAGGCACTGAAGCTTTCTTT. Its translation: CASSFQGTEAFF.